This T cell receptor (beta chain) originates from a study of T cell repertoires in ileal Crohn's disease. The wider study: Postoperative therapy was given to about half: about a dozen thiopurines, 15 to 20 anti-TNF agents.

TCRdb's copy holds only in-frame clones and misses some; the assay was immunoSEQ multiplex PCR. Found here are 9,500 to 15,000 clones, around 81% of them singletons; the top ten hold 4.5%. The CDR3 spans 17 residues. V was cut by 2 bases and J by 0 bases, with 16 bases left in between. CDR1 and CDR2 from the germline V gene are SNHLY and FYNNEI. The sequencing sample was made of ileal tissue. This TCR came from an adult with Crohn's disease. The V call is TRBV2, the J call TRBJ1-2, with TRBD1 as a possible D gene (6 bases). The CDR3 loop reads CASSEWTAHHPNYGYTF. The CDR3 DNA follows: TGTGCCAGCAGTGAATGGACAGCGCACCACCCTAACTATGGCTACACCTTC.